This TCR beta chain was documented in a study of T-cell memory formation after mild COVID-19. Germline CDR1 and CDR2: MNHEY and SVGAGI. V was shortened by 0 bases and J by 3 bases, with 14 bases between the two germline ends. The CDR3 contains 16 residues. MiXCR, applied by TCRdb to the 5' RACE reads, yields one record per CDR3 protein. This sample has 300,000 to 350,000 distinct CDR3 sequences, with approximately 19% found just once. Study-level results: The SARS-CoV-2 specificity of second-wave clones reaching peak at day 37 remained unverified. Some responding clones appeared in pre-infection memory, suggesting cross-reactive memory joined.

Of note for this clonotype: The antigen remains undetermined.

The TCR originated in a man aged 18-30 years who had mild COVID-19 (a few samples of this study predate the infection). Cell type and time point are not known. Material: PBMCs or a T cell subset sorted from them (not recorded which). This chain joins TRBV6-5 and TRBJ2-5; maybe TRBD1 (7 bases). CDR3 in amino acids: CASSYSTPGGKETQYF. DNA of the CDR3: TGTGCCAGCAGTTACTCGACCCCAGGGGGGAAAGAGACCCAGTACTTC.